Following are 26 T cell receptor beta chains from one sample sequenced in a study of T cells in localized non-small cell lung cancer. TCRdb's table, derived via immunoSEQ multiplex PCR, lists solely in-frame clones and lacks some. The table includes roughly 30,000 clones, 85% to 95% detected once. Sequenced here: peripheral blood, sampled before any cancer treatment. These TCRs come from a woman aged 40-75 years with stage I lung adenocarcinoma.

The rearrangement links TRBV28 to TRBJ1-1; possible D gene TRBD1, 6 bases. V lost 6 bases to trimming and J lost 4 bases, with 9 bases between them. Germline values: CDR1 MDHEN, CDR2 SYDVKM. This CDR3 comprises 12 residues. The CDR3 region has the DNA TGTGCCAGCAGCGAAGGGGGCACTGAAGCTTTCTTT. Translated, it gives CASSEGGTEAFF.

The genes are TRBV13 and TRBJ1-2, with 7 bases identical to TRBD1. This CDR3 is 14 amino acids long. The ends lost 3 bases at V and 0 bases at J; junction bases unmatched: 1. Germline V gene lookup returns CDR1 PRHDT and CDR2 FYEKMQ (reference sequence). DNA of the CDR3: TGTGCCAGCAGCTTGACAGGGACTAACTATGGCTACACCTTC. It codes for CASSLTGTNYGYTF.

This clone showed up just once. At one of its ends the junction is not consistent with the germline gene, which may arise from a read error. The V gene is TRBV28, the J gene TRBJ1-2; the D gene is possibly TRBD1 (5 bases). Per the germline V gene, CDR1 is MDHEN and CDR2 is SYDVKM. CDR3 size: 12 residues. In DNA, the CDR3 is TGTGCCAGCAGTTTATTTATGGAGGGGACCCTCTTC. Residues: CASSLFMEGTLF.

The V gene is TRBV29-1, the J gene TRBJ2-1; the D gene is possibly TRBD2 (6 bases). The CDR3 spans 15 residues. Germline V gene sequence: CDR1 SQVTM, CDR2 ANQGSEA. Trimming took 1 base from V and 0 from J, leaving 10 bases between them. CDR3 residues: CSVEAPGVSYNEQFF. In DNA form, the CDR3 reads TGCAGCGTTGAAGCCCCGGGAGTCTCCTACAATGAGCAGTTCTTC.

The V gene is TRBV9, the J gene TRBJ2-2; no reliable D call. Germline CDR1 is SGDLS and CDR2 is YYNGEE. The length of the CDR3 is 17 residues. Trimming left V 1 base short and J 0 bases short, with 13 bases between. In DNA, the CDR3 is TGTGCCAGCAGCGTACGAGGAAATCCAACGAACACCGGGGAGCTGTTTTTT. It yields the protein CASSVRGNPTNTGELFF.

This chain links TRBV6-6 with TRBJ1-1; 7 bases are a match to TRBD1. After removal of 2 bases from V and 1 base from J, the junction contained 4 bases not matched to a gene. The CDR3 runs 15 residues. Germline V lookup: CDR1 MNHNY, CDR2 SVGAGI (reference sequence). The CDR3 region has the DNA TGTGCCAGCAGTTACAGGGACAGTTCGAACACTGAAGCTTTCTTT. It yields the protein CASSYRDSSNTEAFF.

The rearrangement uses TRBV20-1 and TRBJ2-2; TRBD2 might be the D (5 bases). In germline, CDR1 is DFQATT, CDR2 SNEGSKA (reference sequence). The CDR3 runs 11 residues. The ends were cut back, 6 bases at V and 4 bases at J, with 6 bases in the middle. The CDR3 DNA is TGCAGTGCCCGGGGCACCGGGGAGCTGTTTTTT. Its translation is CSARGTGELFF.

The rearrangement joins TRBV28 to TRBJ2-3; 12 bases are a match to TRBD1. V was clipped by 1 base and J by 5 bases; unmatched bases: 16. Germline values: CDR1 MDHEN, CDR2 SYDVKM. CDR3 size: 20 residues. Written as DNA, the CDR3 is TGTGCCAGCAGTTTATATGGCGCGGGACAGGGGGCAAAAGGCAAAGATACGCAGTATTTT. Translated, it gives CASSLYGAGQGAKGKDTQYF.

The chain uses TRBV18 and TRBJ1-2; the D is unclear. This CDR3 contains 17 residues. Trimming removed 4 bases from V and 8 bases from J, with 26 bases in between. Germline V CDR1 and CDR2: KGHSH, LQKENI. The CDR3 loop reads CASSLRAAGLTRWGYTF. CDR3 bases: TGTGCCAGCTCACTCCGGGCGGCAGGTCTAACCAGATGGGGCTACACCTTC.

The rearrangement uses TRBV28 and TRBJ1-2; a weak D match, TRBD1 (5 bases). The CDR3 has 13 amino acids. V lost 10 bases, J lost 5 bases, and 17 bases lay in between. Germline lookup yields CDR1 MDHEN and CDR2 SYDVKM. CDR3 residues: CATAREGHYGYTF. The CDR3 nucleotides are TGTGCCACCGCCCGAGAGGGGCATTATGGCTACACCTTC.

This clone showed up just a few times. This chain links TRBV12-5 with TRBJ1-6; D unresolved. Trimming shortened V by 7 bases and J by 7 bases, and 11 bases separated the two germline ends. This CDR3 is 13 amino acids long. CDR1 LGHNT and CDR2 FRNRAP come from the germline V gene. CDR3 in amino acids: CASAAISNSPLHF. As DNA, the CDR3 is TGTGCTAGTGCCGCCATCTCAAATTCACCCCTCCACTTT.

This clone showed up just a few times. This chain joins TRBV4-3 and TRBJ2-4; D is tentatively TRBD1 or TRBD2 (6 bases each). The CDR3 consists of 17 residues. In germline, CDR1 is LGHNA, CDR2 YSLEER. Trimming removed 0 bases at V and 4 bases at J, with 16 bases between. DNA of the CDR3: TGCGCCAGCAGCCAAGATAATCGTGGGGGGCCTAAAAACATTCAGTACTTC. It codes for CASSQDNRGGPKNIQYF.

The chain joins TRBV7-2 to TRBJ2-7; D possibly corresponds to TRBD2 (7 bases). V was pared by 3 bases and J by 1 base, with 13 bases between. The CDR3 totals 15 residues. Germline V CDR1 and CDR2: SGHTA, FQGNSA. The CDR3 DNA follows: TGTGCCAGCAGCTTGGGAGGGGGATATTCCTACGAGCAGTACTTC. This sequence encodes CASSLGGGYSYEQYF.

The rearrangement uses TRBV5-1 and TRBJ2-1, with D maybe TRBD1 (6 bases). Deletions cut 7 bases from V and 6 bases from J, with 11 bases between. This CDR3 comprises 12 residues. Looked up from germline, CDR1 is SGHRS and CDR2 is YFSETQ. CDR3 sequence: CASRQGRNEQFF. The CDR3 DNA follows: TGCGCCAGCCGCCAGGGGCGCAATGAGCAGTTCTTC.

The chain is built from TRBV11-3 and TRBJ2-2; 10 bases are a match to TRBD2. With 5 bases clipped from V and 0 bases from J, the junction kept 9 bases outside the gene matches. This CDR3 is 18 amino acids long. Germline V gives CDR1 SGHNT, CDR2 YENEEA. CDR3 nucleotides: TGTGCCAGCAGCCCTCGAGGAGCGGGAGGGCCGAACACCGGGGAGCTGTTTTTT. It encodes CASSPRGAGGPNTGELFF.

V is TRBV28 and J is TRBJ2-5, with D perhaps matching TRBD2 (6 bases). Germline CDR1 reads MDHEN; CDR2 reads SYDVKM. V lost 5 bases, J lost 7 bases, and 20 bases lay in between. CDR3 length: 15 residues. CDR3: CASSPSVGLGGTQYF. CDR3 nucleotide sequence: TGTGCCAGCAGTCCCTCGGTGGGGCTGGGGGGGACCCAGTACTTC.

This chain uses TRBV11-2 with TRBJ2-5, with a weak D call TRBD2 (5 bases). Germline V gene data show CDR1 as SGHAT and CDR2 as FQNNGV. Trimming removed 5 bases from V and 5 bases from J, with 15 bases in between. This CDR3 region has 14 residues. CDR3 in DNA: TGTGCCAGCAGCCCACTGTCTTCGGGGGAGACCCAGTACTTC. Translated: CASSPLSSGETQYF.

CDR3 sequence reads: CASSLSMGVSSWTEAFF. The CDR3 nucleotides are TGTGCCAGCAGTTTATCGATGGGAGTGAGTTCCTGGACTGAAGCTTTCTTT. The chain has TRBV27 and TRBJ1-1; no reliable D call. The CDR3 extends over 17 amino acids. Germline V gene data show CDR1 as MNHEY and CDR2 as SMNVEV (reference sequence). V lost 0 bases and J 5 bases, leaving 19 bases between the germline ends.

The chain has TRBV7-9 and TRBJ1-1; D not certain. V lost 5 bases and J lost 2, with 9 bases in between. The CDR3 spans 13 residues. Per germline, CDR1 SEHNR and CDR2 FQNEAQ (reference sequence). CDR3 amino acids: CASSDRLNTEAFF. The CDR3, as DNA: TGTGCCAGCAGCGACCGTCTAAACACTGAAGCTTTCTTT.

The rearrangement uses TRBV4-3 and TRBJ1-6, with a tentative D call TRBD1 (6 bases). Germline CDR1 reads LGHNA; CDR2 reads YSLEER. The CDR3 contains 17 residues. Deletions cut 0 bases from V and 7 bases from J, with 16 bases between. This CDR3 is CASSQDPPGVWNSPLHF. The CDR3 nucleotides are TGCGCCAGCAGCCAAGATCCTCCAGGGGTGTGGAATTCACCCCTCCACTTT.

V is TRBV14 and J is TRBJ2-7, with D possibly TRBD2 on 5 matching bases. Germline loops: CDR1 SGHDN, CDR2 FVKESK. CDR3 length: 15 amino acids. Trimming pared 6 bases from V and 2 bases from J, leaving 17 bases between. In nucleotides, the CDR3 is TGTGCCAGCAGTATATCCTACAAGGGAGCCTACGAGCAGTACTTC. It encodes CASSISYKGAYEQYF.

The J gene is TRBJ2-1, the V gene TRBV4-3; perhaps TRBD2 as D (5 bases). This CDR3 spans 16 amino acids. CDR1 is LGHNA, CDR2 YSLEER, per germline. Trimming cost V 2 bases and J 2 bases, with 13 bases left between them. The CDR3 loop is CASSQFLGEPYNEQFF. The CDR3 DNA reads TGCGCCAGCAGCCAATTTTTGGGAGAACCCTACAATGAGCAGTTCTTC.

This chain joins TRBV7-2 and TRBJ2-1; weak D call: TRBD2 (5 bases). V lost 6 bases, J lost 9 bases, and 15 bases lay in between. The CDR3 sequence is 13 residues long. Germline CDR1 SGHTA, CDR2 FQGNSA. CDR3 sequence (DNA): TGTGCCAGCAGGGGCCCTTCGGGGTTTGAGCAGTTCTTC. Protein product: CASRGPSGFEQFF.

The chain recombines TRBV28 with TRBJ2-2; D possibly corresponds to TRBD1 (6 bases). The germline gives CDR1 MDHEN, CDR2 SYDVKM. V dropped 8 bases and J dropped 0 bases, with 31 bases sitting between them. There are 21 residues in the CDR3. CDR3: CASGGNRGDRTLLANTGELFF. CDR3 coding DNA: TGTGCCAGCGGGGGAAATCGGGGAGACAGGACACTATTAGCGAACACCGGGGAGCTGTTTTTT. The whole variable domain, remainder taken from reference TRBV28 and TRBJ2-2, is DVKVTQSSRYLVKRTGEKVFLECVQDMDHENMFWYRQDPGLGLRLIYFSYDVKMKEKGDIPEGYSVSREKKERFSLILESASTNQTSMYLCASGGNRGDRTLLANTGELFFGEGSRLTVL.

This chain connects TRBV5-8 to TRBJ1-3; D call uncertain. The length of the CDR3 is 15 residues. The V gene lost 0 bases and the J gene lost 0 bases, with 7 bases spanning the gap. Germline CDR1 and CDR2: SGHTS and YDEGEE. The DNA of the CDR3 is TGTGCCAGCAGCTTGGGGCGGAACTCTGGAAACACCATATATTTT. Translation: CASSLGRNSGNTIYF.

The chain is built from TRBV27 and TRBJ1-5; no reliable D call. The CDR3 spans 14 residues. In germline, CDR1 is MNHEY, CDR2 SMNVEV (reference sequence). V was trimmed by 4 bases and J by 1 base, leaving 8 bases between them. CDR3: CASSSPGSNQPQHF. DNA for the CDR3: TGTGCCAGCAGTTCCCCGGGAAGCAATCAGCCCCAGCATTTT.